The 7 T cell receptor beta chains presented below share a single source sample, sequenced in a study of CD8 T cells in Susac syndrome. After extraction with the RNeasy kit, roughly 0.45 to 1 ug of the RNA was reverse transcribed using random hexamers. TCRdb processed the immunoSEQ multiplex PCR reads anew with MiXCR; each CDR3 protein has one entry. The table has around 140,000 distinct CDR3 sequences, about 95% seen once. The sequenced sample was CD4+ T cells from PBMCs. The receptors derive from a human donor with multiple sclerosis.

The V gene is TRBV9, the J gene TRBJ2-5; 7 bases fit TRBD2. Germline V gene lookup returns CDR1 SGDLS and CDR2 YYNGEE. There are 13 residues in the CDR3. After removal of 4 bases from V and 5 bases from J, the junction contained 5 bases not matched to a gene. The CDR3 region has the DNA TGTGCCAGCAGCCGAAGGGAGGGGGAGACCCAGTACTTC. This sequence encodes CASSRREGETQYF.

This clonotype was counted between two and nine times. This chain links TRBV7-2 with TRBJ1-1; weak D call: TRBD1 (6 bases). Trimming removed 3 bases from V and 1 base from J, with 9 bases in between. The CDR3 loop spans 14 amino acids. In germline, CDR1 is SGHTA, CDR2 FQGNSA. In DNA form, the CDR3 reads TGTGCCAGCAGCTTGGGCAGGGGGAACACTGAAGCTTTCTTT. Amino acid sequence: CASSLGRGNTEAFF. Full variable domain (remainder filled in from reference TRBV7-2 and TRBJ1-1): GAGVSQSPSNKVTEKGKDVELRCDPISGHTALYWYRQSLGQGLEFLIYFQGNSAPDKSGLPSDRFSAERTGGSVSTLTIQRTQQEDSAVYLCASSLGRGNTEAFFGQGTRLTVV.

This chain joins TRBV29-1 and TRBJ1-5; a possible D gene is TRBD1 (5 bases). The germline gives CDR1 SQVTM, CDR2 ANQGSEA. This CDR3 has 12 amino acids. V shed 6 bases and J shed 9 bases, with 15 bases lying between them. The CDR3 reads CSVWDHDRPQHF. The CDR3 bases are TGCAGCGTGTGGGACCACGATCGGCCCCAGCATTTT. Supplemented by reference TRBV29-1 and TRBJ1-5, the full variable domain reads SAVISQKPSRDICQRGTSLTIQCQVDSQVTMMFWYRQQPGQSLTLIATANQGSEATYESGFVIDKFPISRPNLTFSTLTVSNMSPEDSSIYLCSVWDHDRPQHFGDGTRLSIL.

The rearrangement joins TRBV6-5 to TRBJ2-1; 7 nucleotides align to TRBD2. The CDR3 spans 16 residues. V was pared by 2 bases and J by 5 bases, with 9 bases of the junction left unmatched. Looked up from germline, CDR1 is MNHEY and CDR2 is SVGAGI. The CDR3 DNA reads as TGTGCCAGCAGTTACGGAGGCGGGAGTAGGAACAATGAGCAGTTCTTC. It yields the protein CASSYGGGSRNNEQFF.

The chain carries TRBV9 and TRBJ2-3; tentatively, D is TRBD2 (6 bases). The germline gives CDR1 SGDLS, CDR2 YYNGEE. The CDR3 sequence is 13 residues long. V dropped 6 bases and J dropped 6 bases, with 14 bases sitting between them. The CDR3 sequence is CASTQRLVDTQYF. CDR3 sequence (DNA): TGTGCCAGCACCCAAAGACTAGTTGATACGCAGTATTTT.

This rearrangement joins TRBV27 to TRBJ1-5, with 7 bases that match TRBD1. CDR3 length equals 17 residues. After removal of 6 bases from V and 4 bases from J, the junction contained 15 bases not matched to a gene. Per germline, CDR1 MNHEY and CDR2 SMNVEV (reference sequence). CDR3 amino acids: CASRKQGNSAFNQPQHF. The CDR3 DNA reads TGTGCCAGCAGGAAACAGGGGAACAGTGCTTTTAATCAGCCCCAGCATTTT.

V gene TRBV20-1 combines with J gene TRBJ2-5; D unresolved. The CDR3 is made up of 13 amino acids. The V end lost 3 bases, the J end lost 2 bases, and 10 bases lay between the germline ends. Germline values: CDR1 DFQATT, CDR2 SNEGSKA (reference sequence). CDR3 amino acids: CSASTLTQETQYF. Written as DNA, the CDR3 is TGCAGTGCTAGTACTCTTACTCAAGAGACCCAGTACTTC.